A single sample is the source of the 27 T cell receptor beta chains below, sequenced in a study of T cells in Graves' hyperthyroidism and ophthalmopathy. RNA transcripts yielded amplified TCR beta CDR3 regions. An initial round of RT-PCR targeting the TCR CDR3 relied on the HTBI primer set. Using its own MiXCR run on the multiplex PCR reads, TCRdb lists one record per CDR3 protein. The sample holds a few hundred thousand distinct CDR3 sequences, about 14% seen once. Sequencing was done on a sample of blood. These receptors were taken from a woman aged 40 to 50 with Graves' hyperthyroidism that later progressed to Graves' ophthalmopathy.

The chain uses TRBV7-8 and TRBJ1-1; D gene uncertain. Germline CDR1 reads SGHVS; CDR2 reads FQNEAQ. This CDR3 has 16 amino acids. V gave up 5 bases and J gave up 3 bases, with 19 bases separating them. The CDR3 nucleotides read TGTGCCAGCAGCCCGACCGGAGGGAACCAAGACACTGAAGCTTTCTTT. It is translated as CASSPTGGNQDTEAFF.

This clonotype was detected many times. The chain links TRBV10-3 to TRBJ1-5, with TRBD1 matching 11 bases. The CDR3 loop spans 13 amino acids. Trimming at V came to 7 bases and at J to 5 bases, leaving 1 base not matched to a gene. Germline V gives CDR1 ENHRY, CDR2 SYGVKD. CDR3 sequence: CAIKGQGDQPQHF. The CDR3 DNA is TGTGCCATCAAGGGACAGGGGGATCAGCCCCAGCATTTT.

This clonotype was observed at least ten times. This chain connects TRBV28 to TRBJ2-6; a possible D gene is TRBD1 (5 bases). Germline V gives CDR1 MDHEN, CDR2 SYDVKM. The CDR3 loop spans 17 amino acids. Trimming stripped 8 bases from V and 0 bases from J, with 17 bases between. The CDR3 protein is CASSPTVGNSGANVLTF. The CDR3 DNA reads TGTGCCAGCTCACCGACAGTTGGTAACTCTGGGGCCAACGTCCTGACTTTC.

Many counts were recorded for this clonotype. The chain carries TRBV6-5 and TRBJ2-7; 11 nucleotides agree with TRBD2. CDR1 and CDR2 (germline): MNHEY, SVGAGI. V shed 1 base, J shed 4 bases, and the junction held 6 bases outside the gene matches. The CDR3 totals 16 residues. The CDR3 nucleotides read TGTGCCAGCAGTTACTATACGGGACTAGCGGTATACGAGCAGTACTTC. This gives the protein CASSYYTGLAVYEQYF.

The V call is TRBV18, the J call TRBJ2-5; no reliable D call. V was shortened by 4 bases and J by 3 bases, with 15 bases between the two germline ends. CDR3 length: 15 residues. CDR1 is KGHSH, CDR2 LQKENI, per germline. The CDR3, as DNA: TGTGCCAGCTCACTGCCGAGGCAGCGAAAAGAGACCCAGTACTTC. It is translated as CASSLPRQRKETQYF.

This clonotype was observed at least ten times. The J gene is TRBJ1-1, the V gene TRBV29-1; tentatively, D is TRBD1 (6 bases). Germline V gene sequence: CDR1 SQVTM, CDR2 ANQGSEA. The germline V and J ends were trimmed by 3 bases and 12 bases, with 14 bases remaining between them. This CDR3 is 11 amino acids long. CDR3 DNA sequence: TGCAGCGTTGATCGGGTGGACAGTACTTTCTTT. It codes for CSVDRVDSTFF. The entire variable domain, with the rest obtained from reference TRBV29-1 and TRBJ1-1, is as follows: SAVISQKPSRDICQRGTSLTIQCQVDSQVTMMFWYRQQPGQSLTLIATANQGSEATYESGFVIDKFPISRPNLTFSTLTVSNMSPEDSSIYLCSVDRVDSTFFGQGTRLTVV.

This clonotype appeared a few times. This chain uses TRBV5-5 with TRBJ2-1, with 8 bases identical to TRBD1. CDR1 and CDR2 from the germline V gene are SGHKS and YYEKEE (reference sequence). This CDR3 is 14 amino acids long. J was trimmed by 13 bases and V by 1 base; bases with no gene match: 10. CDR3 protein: CASSLQGQEGKQFF. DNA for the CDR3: TGTGCCAGCAGCTTGCAGGGACAGGAAGGGAAACAGTTCTTC.

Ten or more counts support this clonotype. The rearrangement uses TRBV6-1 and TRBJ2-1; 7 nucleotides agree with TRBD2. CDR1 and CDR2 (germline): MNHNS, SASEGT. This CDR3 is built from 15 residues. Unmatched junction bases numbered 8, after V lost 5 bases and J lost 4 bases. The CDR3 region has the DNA TGTGCCAGCAGTTCCGCGCCTAGCGGTTACAATGAGCAGTTCTTC. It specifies CASSSAPSGYNEQFF.

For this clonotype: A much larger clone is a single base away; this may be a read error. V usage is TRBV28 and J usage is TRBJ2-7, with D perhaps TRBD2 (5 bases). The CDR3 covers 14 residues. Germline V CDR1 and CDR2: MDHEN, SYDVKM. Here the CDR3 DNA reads TGTGCCAGCAATTCGGACTTAATCTCCGACGAGCAGTACTTC. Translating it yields CASNSDLISDEQYF. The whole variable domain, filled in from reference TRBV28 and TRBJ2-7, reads DVKVTQSSRYLVKRTGEKVFLECVQDMDHENMFWYRQDPGLGLRLIYFSYDVKMKEKGDIPEGYSVSREKKERFSLILESASTNQTSMYLCASNSDLISDEQYFGPGTRLTVT.

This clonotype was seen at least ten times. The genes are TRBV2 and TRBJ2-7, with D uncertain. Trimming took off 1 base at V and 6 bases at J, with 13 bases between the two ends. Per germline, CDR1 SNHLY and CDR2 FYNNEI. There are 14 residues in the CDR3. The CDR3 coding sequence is TGTGCCAGCAGTGAAGTTAGCTCCGGTCGCGAGCAGTACTTC. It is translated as CASSEVSSGREQYF.

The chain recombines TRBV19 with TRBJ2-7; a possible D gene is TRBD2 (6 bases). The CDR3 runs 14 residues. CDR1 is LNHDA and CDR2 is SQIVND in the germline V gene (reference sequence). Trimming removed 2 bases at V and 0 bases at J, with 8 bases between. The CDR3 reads CASSILGGSYEQYF. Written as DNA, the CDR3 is TGTGCCAGTAGTATACTGGGGGGCTCCTACGAGCAGTACTTC.

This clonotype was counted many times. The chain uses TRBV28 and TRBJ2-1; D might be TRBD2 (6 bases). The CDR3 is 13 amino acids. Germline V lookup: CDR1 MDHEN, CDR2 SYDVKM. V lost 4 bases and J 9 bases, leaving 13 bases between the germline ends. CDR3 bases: TGTGCCAGCAGTTCGCGGAGGGGTGTTGAGCAGTTCTTC. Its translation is CASSSRRGVEQFF.

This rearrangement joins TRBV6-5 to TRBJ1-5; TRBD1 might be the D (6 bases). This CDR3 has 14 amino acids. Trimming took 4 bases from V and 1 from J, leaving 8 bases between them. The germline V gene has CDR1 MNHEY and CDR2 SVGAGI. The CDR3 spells CASSSTGSNQPQHF. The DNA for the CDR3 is TGTGCCAGCAGTTCTACAGGGAGCAATCAGCCCCAGCATTTT.

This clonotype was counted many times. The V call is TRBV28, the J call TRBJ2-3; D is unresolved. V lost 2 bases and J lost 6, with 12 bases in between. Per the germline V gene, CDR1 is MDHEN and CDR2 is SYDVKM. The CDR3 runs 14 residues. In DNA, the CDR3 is TGTGCCAGCAGTTTAACCGGCCGAATGGATACGCAGTATTTT. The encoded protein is CASSLTGRMDTQYF.

CDR3 in amino acids: CASSGQGAGTGELFF. CDR3 nucleotide sequence: TGTGCCAGCAGCGGACAGGGGGCGGGCACCGGGGAGCTGTTTTTT. The gene calls are TRBV5-4 and TRBJ2-2; 11 bases match TRBD1. The CDR3 totals 15 residues. The V segment lost 4 bases and the J segment 4 bases; nucleotides outside the gene matches: 3. Per germline, CDR1 SGHNT and CDR2 YYREEE (reference sequence).

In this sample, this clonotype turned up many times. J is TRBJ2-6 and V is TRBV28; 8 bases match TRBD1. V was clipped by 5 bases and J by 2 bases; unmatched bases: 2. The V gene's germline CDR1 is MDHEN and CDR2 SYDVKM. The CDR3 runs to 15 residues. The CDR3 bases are TGTGCCAGCAGTAAACAGGGGGCTGGGGCCAACGTCCTGACTTTC. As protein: CASSKQGAGANVLTF.

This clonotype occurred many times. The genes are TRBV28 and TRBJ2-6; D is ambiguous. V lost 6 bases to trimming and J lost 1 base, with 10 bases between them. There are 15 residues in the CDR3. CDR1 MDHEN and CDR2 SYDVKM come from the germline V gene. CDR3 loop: CASRSPESGANVLTF. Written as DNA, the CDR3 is TGTGCCAGCAGGAGTCCGGAGTCTGGGGCCAACGTCCTGACTTTC. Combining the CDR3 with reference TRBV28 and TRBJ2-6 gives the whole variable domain DVKVTQSSRYLVKRTGEKVFLECVQDMDHENMFWYRQDPGLGLRLIYFSYDVKMKEKGDIPEGYSVSREKKERFSLILESASTNQTSMYLCASRSPESGANVLTFGAGSRLTVL.

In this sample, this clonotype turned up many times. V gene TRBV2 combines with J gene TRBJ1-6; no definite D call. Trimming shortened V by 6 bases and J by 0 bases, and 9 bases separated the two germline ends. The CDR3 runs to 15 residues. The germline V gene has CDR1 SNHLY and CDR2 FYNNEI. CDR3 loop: CASSGQSSYNSPLHF. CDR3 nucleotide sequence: TGTGCCAGCAGCGGGCAGAGCTCCTATAATTCACCCCTCCACTTT. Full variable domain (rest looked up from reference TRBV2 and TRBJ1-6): EPEVTQTPSHQVTQMGQEVILRCVPISNHLYFYWYRQILGQKVEFLVSFYNNEISEKSEIFDDQFSVERPDGSNFTLKIRSTKLEDSAMYFCASSGQSSYNSPLHFGNGTRLTVT.

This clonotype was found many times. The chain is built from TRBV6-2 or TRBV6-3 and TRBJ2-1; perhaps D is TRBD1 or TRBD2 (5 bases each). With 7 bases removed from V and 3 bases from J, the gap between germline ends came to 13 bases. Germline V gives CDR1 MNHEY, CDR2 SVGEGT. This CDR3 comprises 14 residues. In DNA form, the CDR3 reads TGTGCCAGCATAAAGGGACCAAACTACAATGAGCAGTTCTTC. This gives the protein CASIKGPNYNEQFF.

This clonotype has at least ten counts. As DNA, the CDR3 is TGTGCCACCAGCAGAGATGTAACAAGCGGGAGTAGCAGAGAGCAGTTCTTC. Translated: CATSRDVTSGSSREQFF. This chain links TRBV15 with TRBJ2-1; 8 bases match TRBD2. CDR3 length: 17 residues. The V and J ends lost 0 bases and 10 bases, in that order; junction bases with no gene match: 14. Germline CDR1 reads LNHNV; CDR2 reads YYDKDF (reference sequence).

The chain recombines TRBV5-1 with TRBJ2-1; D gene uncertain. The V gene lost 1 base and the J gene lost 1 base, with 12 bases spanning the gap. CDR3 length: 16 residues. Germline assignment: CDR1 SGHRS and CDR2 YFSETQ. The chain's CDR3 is CASSLISRTSYNEQFF. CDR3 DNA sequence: TGCGCCAGCAGCTTGATTAGCAGGACGTCCTACAATGAGCAGTTCTTC.

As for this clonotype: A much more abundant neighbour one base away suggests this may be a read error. As DNA, the CDR3 is TGTGCCAGCAGAGTCGGAGGGACACCTAACTATGGCCACACCTTC. Translation gives CASRVGGTPNYGHTF. V is TRBV27 and J is TRBJ1-2; tentative D call: TRBD1 (6 bases). The CDR3 loop spans 15 amino acids. CDR1 is MNHEY and CDR2 is SMNVEV in the germline V gene (reference sequence).

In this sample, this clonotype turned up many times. CDR3 residues: CASSELGSVNTGELFF. The CDR3 DNA reads TGTGCCAGCAGTGAGCTAGGCTCGGTAAACACCGGGGAGCTGTTTTTT. V and J are TRBV2 and TRBJ2-2; D remains ambiguous. The CDR3 contains 16 residues. V dropped 3 bases and J dropped 2 bases, with 13 bases sitting between them. In germline, CDR1 is SNHLY, CDR2 FYNNEI.

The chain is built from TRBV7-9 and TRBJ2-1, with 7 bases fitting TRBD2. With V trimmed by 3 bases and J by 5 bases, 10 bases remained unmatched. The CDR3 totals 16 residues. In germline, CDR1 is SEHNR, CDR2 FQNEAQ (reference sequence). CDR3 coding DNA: TGTGCCAGCAGCTTCCGAGCGGCGGGAGTACACAATGAGCAGTTCTTC. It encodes CASSFRAAGVHNEQFF.

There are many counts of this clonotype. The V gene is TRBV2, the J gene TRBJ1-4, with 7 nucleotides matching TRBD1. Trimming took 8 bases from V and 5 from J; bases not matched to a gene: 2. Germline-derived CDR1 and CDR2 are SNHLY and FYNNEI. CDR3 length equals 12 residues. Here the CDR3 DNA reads TGTGCCAGCGGCAGGGGGAATGAAAAACTGTTTTTT. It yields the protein CASGRGNEKLFF. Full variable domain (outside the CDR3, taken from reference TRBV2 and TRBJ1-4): EPEVTQTPSHQVTQMGQEVILRCVPISNHLYFYWYRQILGQKVEFLVSFYNNEISEKSEIFDDQFSVERPDGSNFTLKIRSTKLEDSAMYFCASGRGNEKLFFGSGTQLSVL.

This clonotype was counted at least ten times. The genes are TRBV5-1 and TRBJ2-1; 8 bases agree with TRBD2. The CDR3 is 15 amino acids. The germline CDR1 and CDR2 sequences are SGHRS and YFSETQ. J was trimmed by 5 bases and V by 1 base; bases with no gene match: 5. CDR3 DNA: TGCGCCAGCAGCTTGTCTAGCGGGTATAACAATGAGCAGTTCTTC. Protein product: CASSLSSGYNNEQFF.

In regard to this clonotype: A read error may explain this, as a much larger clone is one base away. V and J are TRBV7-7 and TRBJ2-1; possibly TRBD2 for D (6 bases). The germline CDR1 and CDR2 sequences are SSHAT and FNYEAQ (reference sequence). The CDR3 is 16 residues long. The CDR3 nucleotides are TGTGCTAGCAGCCCCCTGGCGGGACGAACCTACAATGAGCAGTTCTTC. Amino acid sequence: CASSPLAGRTYNEQFF.